This TCR beta chain was recovered during a study of technical replicates of blood from a handful of donors. The method was immunoSEQ multiplex PCR; TCRdb's version includes in-frame clones alone and lacks a portion of them. The top ten hold just over 3% of the sample, which has 56,000 or so clones, around 96% seen once. The germline V gene encodes CDR1 SGHTA and CDR2 FQGTGA. This CDR3 is 13 amino acids long. Trimming took off 5 bases at V and 0 bases at J, with 7 bases between the two ends. The clonotype originates from a human donor in good health. Some clones in this sample may be carry-over from other donors' samples. Sequenced sample: PBMCs. The chain joins TRBV7-3 to TRBJ2-5, with D maybe TRBD2 (5 bases). The CDR3 DNA is TGTGCCAGCAGCCCGGGGAACCAAGAGACCCAGTACTTC. This gives the protein CASSPGNQETQYF.